The present T cell receptor (beta chain) was sequenced within a study of OX40 agonist ivuxolimab in advanced cancers. Some clones are missing from TCRdb's copy, which holds only in-frame ones; the method was immunoSEQ multiplex PCR. The sample has roughly 36,000 clones, less than 90% seen once; the top ten hold about 2%. With regard to this clone: Antigen: not known.

Study-level findings and limits: Partial responders at 0.1-3.0 mg/kg showed near-lowest clonal expansion.

The sequences come from CD4+ or CD8+ T cells sorted from blood, collected in a trial of the OX40 agonist ivuxolimab. The TCR sequence derives from an adult with an advanced solid tumor such as melanoma, head and neck, liver or kidney cancer.

The CDR3 reads CASSFSGRGEQFF. The CDR3 DNA reads as TGTGCCAGCAGCTTCTCAGGTCGCGGTGAGCAGTTCTTC. The V call is TRBV7-3, the J call TRBJ2-1; D gene uncertain. V lost 3 bases and J 9 bases, leaving 12 bases between the germline ends. CDR3 length equals 13 residues. The germline CDR1 and CDR2 sequences are SGHTA and FQGTGA.